This TCR beta chain was identified in a study of patients and donors after allogeneic stem cell transplantation. The ends were cut back, 1 base at V and 0 bases at J, with 13 bases in the middle. This CDR3 is built from 17 residues. Germline V gene lookup returns CDR1 LNHNV and CDR2 YYDKDF (reference sequence). Using its own MiXCR run on the RT-PCR reads, TCRdb lists one record per CDR3 protein. The sample has approximately 200,000 distinct CDR3 sequences; about 40% are singletons. The source material was blood, either unsorted or a sorted T cell fraction (not recorded which). The V call is TRBV15, the J call TRBJ2-1; tentatively, D is TRBD2 (5 bases). This TCR derives from a human donor who was either an allogeneic HSCT recipient or a stem cell or donor lymphocyte infusion donor (not recorded which). It is not recorded whose cells these are; they may come from a transplant donor. The CDR3 DNA reads TGTGCCACCAGCAGAGTGGGTAGCGTTAGCTCCTACAATGAGCAGTTCTTC. Its translation is CATSRVGSVSSYNEQFF.